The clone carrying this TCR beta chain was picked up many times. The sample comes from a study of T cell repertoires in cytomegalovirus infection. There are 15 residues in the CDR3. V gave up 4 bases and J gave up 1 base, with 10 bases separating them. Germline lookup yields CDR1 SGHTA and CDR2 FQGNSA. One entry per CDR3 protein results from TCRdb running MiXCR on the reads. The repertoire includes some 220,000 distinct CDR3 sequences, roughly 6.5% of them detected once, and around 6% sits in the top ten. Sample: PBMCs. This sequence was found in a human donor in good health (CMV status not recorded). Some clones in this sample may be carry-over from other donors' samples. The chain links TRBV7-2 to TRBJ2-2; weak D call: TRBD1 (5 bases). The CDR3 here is CASSSRQGNTGELFF. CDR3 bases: TGTGCCAGCAGCTCCCGTCAGGGGAACACCGGGGAGCTGTTTTTT.